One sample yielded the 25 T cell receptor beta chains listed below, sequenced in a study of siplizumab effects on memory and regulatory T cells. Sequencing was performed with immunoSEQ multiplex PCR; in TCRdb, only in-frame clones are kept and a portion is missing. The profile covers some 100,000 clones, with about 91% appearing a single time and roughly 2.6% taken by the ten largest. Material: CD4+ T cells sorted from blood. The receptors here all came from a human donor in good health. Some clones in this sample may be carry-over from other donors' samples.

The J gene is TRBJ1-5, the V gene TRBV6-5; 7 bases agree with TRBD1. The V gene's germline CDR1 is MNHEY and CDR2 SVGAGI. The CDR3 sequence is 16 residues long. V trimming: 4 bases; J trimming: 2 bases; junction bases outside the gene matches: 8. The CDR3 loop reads CASSSDRAVRNQPQHF. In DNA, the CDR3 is TGTGCCAGCAGTTCCGACAGGGCCGTTCGCAATCAGCCCCAGCATTTT.

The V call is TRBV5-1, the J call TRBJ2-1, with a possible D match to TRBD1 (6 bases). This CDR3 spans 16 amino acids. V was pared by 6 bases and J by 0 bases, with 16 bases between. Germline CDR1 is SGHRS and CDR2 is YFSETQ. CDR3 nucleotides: TGCGCCAGCACTGAATACAGGGCCTACTCCTACAATGAGCAGTTCTTC. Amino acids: CASTEYRAYSYNEQFF.

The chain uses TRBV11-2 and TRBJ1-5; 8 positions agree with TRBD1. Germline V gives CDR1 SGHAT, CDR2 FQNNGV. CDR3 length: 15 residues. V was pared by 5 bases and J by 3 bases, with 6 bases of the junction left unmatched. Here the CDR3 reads CASSLGQGTNQPQHF. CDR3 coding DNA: TGTGCCAGCAGCCTTGGACAGGGCACCAATCAGCCCCAGCATTTT.

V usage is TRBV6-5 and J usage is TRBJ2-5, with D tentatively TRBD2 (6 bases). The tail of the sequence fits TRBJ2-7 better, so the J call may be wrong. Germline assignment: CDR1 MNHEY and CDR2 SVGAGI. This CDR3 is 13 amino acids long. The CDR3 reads CASSYGLHYEQYF. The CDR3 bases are TGTGCCAGCAGTTACGGACTACACTACGAGCAGTACTTC.

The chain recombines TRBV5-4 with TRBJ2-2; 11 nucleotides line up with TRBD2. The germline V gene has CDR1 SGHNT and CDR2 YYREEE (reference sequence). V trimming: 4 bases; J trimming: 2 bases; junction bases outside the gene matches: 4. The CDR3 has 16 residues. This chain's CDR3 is CASSAGLAENTGELFF. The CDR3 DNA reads TGTGCCAGCAGCGCGGGACTAGCGGAAAACACCGGGGAGCTGTTTTTT.

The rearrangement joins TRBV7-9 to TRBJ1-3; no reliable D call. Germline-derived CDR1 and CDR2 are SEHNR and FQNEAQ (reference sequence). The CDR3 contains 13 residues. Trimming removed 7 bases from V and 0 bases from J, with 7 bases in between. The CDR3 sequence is CASKPFSGNTIYF. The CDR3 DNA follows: TGTGCCAGCAAACCCTTCTCTGGAAACACCATATATTTT.

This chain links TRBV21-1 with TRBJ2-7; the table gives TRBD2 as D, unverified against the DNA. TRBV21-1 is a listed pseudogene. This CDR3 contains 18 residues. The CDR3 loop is CASSNGLAGRPRRYEQYF. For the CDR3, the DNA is TGTGCCAGCAGCAATGGACTAGCGGGGAGACCCCGGCGCTACGAGCAGTACTTC.

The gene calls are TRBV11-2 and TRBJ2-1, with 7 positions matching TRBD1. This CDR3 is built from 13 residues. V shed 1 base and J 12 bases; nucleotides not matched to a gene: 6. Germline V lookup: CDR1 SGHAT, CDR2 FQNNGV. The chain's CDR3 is CASSLGRQGRQFF. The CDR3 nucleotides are TGTGCCAGCAGCTTAGGGAGACAGGGCCGGCAGTTCTTC. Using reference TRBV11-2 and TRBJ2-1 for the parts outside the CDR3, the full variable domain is EAGVAQSPRYKIIEKRQSVAFWCNPISGHATLYWYQQILGQGPKLLIQFQNNGVVDDSQLPKDRFSAERLKGVDSTLKIQPAKLEDSAVYLCASSLGRQGRQFFGPGTRLTVL.

In DNA form, the CDR3 reads TGTGCCAGCAGCAGGTGGCTAGCGGGAGGGACCTACAATGAGCAGTTCTTC. It specifies CASSRWLAGGTYNEQFF. This chain joins TRBV27 and TRBJ2-1; 12 bases match TRBD2. Trimming took 6 bases from V and 2 from J; bases not matched to a gene: 8. The germline CDR1 and CDR2 sequences are MNHEY and SMNVEV (reference sequence). CDR3 length equals 17 residues.

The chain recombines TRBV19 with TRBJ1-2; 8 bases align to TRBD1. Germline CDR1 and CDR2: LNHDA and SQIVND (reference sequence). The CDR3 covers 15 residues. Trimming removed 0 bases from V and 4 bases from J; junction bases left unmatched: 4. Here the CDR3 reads CASSIDRDRSYGYTF. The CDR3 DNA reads TGTGCCAGTAGTATAGATCGGGACAGGAGCTATGGCTACACCTTC. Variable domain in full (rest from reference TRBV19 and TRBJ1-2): DGGITQSPKYLFRKEGQNVTLSCEQNLNHDAMYWYRQDPGQGLRLIYYSQIVNDFQKGDIAEGYSVSREKKESFPLTVTSAQKNPTAFYLCASSIDRDRSYGYTFGSGTRLTVV.

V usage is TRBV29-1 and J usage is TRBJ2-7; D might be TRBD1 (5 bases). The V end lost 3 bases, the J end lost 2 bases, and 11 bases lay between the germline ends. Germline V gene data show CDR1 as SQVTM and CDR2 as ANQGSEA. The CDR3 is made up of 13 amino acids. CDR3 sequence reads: CSVEVQATYEQYF. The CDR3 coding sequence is TGCAGCGTTGAGGTACAGGCCACCTACGAGCAGTACTTC.

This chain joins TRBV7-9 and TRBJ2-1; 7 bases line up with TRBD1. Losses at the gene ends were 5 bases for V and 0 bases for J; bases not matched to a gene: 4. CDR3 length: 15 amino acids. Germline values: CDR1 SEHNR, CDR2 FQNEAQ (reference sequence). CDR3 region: CASSPTGASYNEQFF. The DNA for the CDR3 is TGTGCCAGCAGCCCTACAGGGGCCTCCTACAATGAGCAGTTCTTC.

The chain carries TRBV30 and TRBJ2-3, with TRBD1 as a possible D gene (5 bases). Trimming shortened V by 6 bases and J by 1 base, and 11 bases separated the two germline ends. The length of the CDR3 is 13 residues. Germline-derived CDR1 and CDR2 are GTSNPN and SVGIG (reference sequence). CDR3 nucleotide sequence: TGTGCCTGTCGAACAGGCGGCACAGATACGCAGTATTTT. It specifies CACRTGGTDTQYF. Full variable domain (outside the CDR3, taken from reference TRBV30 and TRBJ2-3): SQTIHQWPATLVQPVGSPLSLECTVEGTSNPNLYWYRQAAGRGLQLLFYSVGIGQISSEVPQNLSASRPQDRQFILSSKKLLLSDSGFYLCACRTGGTDTQYFGPGTRLTVL.

CDR3 in DNA: TGTGCCAGCTCACCAGGCAGAAACACTGAAGCTTTCTTT. Amino acids: CASSPGRNTEAFF. The chain couples TRBV18 to TRBJ1-1; no definite D call. The CDR3 consists of 13 residues. V was pared by 2 bases and J by 2 bases, with 6 bases between. Germline V CDR1 and CDR2: KGHSH, LQKENI.

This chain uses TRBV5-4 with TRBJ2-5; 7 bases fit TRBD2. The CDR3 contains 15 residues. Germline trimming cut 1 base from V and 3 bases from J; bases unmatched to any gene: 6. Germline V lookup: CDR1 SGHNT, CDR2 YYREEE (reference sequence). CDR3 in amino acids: CASSLRSGVKETQYF. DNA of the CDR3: TGTGCCAGCAGCTTGAGGAGCGGGGTCAAAGAGACCCAGTACTTC.

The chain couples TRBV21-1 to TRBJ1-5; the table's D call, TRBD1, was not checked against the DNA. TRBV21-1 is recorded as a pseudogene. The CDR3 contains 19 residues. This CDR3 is CASSKPSLTGGADNQPQHF. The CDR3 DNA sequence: TGTGCCAGCAGCAAACCCTCCCTGACAGGGGGCGCGGACAATCAGCCCCAGCATTTT.

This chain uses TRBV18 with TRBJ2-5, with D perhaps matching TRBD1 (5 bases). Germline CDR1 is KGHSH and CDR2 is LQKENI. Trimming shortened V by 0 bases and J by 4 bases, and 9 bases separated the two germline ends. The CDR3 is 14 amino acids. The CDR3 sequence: CASSPPQGSETQYF. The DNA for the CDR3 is TGTGCCAGCTCACCACCGCAGGGATCAGAGACCCAGTACTTC.

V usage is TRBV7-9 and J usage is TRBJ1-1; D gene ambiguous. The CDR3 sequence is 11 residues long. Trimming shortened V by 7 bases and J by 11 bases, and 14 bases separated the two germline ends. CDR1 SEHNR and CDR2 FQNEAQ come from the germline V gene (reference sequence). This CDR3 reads CASTSWKGAFF. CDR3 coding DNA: TGTGCCAGCACCTCATGGAAAGGGGCTTTCTTT.

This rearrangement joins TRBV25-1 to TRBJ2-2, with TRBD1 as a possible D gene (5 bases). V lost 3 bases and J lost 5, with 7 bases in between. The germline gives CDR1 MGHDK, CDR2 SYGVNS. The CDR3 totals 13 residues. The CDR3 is CASSDRVTGELFF. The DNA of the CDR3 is TGTGCCAGCAGTGACAGGGTTACCGGGGAGCTGTTTTTT.

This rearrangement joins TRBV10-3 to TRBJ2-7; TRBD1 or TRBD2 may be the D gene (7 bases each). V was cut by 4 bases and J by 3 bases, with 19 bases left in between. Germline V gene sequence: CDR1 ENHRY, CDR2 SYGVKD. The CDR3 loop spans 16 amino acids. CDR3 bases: TGTGCCATCAGTGGGCAGGGGGGCAAGCGGGACTACGAGCAGTACTTC. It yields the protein CAISGQGGKRDYEQYF.

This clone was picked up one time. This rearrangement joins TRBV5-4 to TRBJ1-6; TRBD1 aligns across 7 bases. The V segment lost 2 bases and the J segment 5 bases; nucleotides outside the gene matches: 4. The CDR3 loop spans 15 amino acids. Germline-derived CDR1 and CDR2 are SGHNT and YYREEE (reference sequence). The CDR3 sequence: CASSLAGGNNSPLHF. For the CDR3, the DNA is TGTGCCAGCAGCTTAGCAGGGGGGAATAATTCACCCCTCCACTTT.

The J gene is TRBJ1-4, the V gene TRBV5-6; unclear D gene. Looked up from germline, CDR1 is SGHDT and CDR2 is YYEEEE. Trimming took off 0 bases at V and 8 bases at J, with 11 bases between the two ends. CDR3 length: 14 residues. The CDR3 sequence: CASSLDSRREKLFF. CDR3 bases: TGTGCCAGCAGCTTGGATTCCCGGCGGGAAAAACTGTTTTTT.

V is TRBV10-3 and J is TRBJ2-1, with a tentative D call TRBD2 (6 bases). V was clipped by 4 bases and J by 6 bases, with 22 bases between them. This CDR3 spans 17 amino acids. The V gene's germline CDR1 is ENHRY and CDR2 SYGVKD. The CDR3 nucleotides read TGTGCCATCAGTGGGTCAAGGTGGATAGCGGAGATCAATGAGCAGTTCTTC. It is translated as CAISGSRWIAEINEQFF.

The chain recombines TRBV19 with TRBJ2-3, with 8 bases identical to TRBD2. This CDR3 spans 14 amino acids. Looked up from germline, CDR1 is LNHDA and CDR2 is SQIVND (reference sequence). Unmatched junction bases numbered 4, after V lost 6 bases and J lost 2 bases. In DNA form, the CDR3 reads TGTGCCAGTAGCCGACTAGCGTCCACAGATACGCAGTATTTT. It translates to CASSRLASTDTQYF.

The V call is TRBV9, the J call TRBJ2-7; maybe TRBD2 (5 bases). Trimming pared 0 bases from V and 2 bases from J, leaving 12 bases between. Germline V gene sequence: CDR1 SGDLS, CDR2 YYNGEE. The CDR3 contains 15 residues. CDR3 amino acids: CASSVGRSWTYEQYF. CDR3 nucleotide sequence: TGTGCCAGCAGCGTAGGGAGGAGTTGGACCTACGAGCAGTACTTC.